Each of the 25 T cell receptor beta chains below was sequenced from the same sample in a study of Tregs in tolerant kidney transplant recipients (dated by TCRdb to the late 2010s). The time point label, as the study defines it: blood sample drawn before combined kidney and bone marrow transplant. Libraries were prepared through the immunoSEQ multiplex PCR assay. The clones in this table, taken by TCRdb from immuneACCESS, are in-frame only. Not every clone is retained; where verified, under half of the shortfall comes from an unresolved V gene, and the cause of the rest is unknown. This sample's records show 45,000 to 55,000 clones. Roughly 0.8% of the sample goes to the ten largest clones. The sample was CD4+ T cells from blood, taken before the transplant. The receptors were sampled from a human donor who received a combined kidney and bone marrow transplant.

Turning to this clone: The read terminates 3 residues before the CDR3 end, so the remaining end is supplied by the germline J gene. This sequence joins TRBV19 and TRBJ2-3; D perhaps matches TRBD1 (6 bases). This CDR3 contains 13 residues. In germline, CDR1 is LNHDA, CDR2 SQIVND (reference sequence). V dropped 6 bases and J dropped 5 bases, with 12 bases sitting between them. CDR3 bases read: TGTGCCAGTAGCCTTTTCAGGGGAGATACG. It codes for CASSLFRGDT. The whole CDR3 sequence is CASSLFRGDTQYF.

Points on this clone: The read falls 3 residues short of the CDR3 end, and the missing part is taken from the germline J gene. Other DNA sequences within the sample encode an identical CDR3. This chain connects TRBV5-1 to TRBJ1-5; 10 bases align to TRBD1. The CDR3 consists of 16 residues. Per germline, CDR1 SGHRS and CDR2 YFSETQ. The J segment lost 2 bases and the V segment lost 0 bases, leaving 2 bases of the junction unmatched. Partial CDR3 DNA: TGCGCCAGCAGCTTGGGGGACAGGGGAGGCAATCAGCCC. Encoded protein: CASSLGDRGGNQP. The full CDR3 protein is CASSLGDRGGNQPQHF.

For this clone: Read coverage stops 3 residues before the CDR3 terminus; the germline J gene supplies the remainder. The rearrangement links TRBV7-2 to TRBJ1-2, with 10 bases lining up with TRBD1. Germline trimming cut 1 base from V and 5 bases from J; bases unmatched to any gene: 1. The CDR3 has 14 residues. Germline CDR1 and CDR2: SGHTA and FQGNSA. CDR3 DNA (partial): TGTGCCAGCAGCTTAGAGGGACAGGGGTATGGC. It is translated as CASSLEGQGYG. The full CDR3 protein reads CASSLEGQGYGYTF.

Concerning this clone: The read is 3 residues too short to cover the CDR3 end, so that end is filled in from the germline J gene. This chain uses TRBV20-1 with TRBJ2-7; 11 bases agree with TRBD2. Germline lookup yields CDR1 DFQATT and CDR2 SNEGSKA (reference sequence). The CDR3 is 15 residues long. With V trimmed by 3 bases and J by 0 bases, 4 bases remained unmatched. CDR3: CSARSTSGSSYEQYF. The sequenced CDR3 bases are TGCAGTGCTAGGTCTACTAGCGGGAGCTCCTACGAG.

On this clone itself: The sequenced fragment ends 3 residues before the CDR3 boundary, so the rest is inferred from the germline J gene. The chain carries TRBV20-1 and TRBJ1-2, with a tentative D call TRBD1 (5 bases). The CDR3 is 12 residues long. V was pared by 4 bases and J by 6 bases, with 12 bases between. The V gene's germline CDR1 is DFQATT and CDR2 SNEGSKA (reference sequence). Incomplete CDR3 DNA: TGCAGTGCTATTGGACAAATAGATGGC. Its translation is CSAIGQIDG. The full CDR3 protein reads CSAIGQIDGYTF.

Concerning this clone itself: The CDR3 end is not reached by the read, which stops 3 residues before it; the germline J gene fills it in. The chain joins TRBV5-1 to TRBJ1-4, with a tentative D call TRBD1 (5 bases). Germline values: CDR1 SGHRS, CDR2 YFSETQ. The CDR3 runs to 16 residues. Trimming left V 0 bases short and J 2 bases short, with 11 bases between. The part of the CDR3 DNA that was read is TGCGCCAGCAGCTTGGGCTGGACAAATACTAATGAAAAA. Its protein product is CASSLGWTNTNEK. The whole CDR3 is CASSLGWTNTNEKLFF.

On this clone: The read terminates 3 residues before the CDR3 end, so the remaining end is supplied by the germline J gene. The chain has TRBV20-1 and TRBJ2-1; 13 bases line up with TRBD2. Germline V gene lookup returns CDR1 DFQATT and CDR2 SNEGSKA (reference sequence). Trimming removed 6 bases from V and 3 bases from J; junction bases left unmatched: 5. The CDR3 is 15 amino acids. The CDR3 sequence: CSARTSGRLYNEQFF. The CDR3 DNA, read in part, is TGCAGTGCCCGGACTAGCGGGAGACTCTACAATGAG.

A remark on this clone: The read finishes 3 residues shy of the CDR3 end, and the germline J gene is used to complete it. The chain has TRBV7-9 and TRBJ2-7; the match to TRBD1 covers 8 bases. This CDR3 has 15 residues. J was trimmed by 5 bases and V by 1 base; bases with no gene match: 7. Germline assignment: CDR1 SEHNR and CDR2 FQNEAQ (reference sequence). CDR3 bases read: TGTGCCAGCAGCTTAGTTCGAGGACAGGGTAACGAG. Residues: CASSLVRGQGNE. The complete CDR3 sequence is CASSLVRGQGNEQYF. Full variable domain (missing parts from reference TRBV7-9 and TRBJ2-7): DTGVSQNPRHKITKRGQNVTFRCDPISEHNRLYWYRQTLGQGPEFLTYFQNEAQLEKSRLLSDRFSAERPKGSFSTLEIQRTEQGDSAMYLCASSLVRGQGNEQYFGPGTRLTVT.

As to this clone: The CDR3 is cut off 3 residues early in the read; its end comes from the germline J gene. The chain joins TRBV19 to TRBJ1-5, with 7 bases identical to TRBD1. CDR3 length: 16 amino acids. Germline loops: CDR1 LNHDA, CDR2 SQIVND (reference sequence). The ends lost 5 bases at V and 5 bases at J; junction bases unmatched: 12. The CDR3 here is CASSPLTGPLHQPQHF. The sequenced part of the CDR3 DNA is TGTGCCAGTAGTCCCCTGACAGGGCCCCTCCATCAGCCC.

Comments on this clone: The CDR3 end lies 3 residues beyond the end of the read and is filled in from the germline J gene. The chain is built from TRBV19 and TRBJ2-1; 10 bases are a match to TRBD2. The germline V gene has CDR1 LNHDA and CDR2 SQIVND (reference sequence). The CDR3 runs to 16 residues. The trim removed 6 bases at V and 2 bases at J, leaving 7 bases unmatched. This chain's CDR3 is CASRPLTSGTYNEQFF. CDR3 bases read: TGTGCCAGTAGACCTCTCACTAGCGGGACCTACAATGAG.

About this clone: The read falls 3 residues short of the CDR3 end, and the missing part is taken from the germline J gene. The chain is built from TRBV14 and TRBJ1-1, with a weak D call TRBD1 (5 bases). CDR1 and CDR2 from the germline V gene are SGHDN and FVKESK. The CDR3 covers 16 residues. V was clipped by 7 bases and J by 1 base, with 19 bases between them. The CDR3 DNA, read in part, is TGTGCCAGCACCCCCGGGGCCGCCGGGGGGAACACTGAA. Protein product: CASTPGAAGGNTE. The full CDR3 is CASTPGAAGGNTEAFF.

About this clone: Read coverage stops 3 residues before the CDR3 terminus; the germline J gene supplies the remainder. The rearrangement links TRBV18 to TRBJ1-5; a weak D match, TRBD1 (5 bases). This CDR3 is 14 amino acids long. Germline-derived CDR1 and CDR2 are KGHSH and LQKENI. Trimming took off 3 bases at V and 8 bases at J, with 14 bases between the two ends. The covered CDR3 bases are TGTGCCAGCTCACCGGGACTGGGCCTTGAGCCC. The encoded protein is CASSPGLGLEP. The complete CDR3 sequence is CASSPGLGLEPQHF.

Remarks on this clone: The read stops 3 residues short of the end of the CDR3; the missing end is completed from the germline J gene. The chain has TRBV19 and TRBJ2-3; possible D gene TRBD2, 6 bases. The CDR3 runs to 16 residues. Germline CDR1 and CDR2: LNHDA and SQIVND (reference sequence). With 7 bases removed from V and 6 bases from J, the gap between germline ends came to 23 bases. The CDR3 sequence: CASIDRGTQGGDTQYF. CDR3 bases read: TGTGCCAGTATAGACCGGGGGACGCAGGGAGGCGATACG.

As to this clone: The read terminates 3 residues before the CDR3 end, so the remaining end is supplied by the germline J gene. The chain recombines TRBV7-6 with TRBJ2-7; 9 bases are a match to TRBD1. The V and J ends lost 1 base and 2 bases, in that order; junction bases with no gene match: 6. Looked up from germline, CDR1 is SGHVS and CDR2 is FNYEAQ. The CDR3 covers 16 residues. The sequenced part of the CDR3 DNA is TGTGCCAGCAGCTTAGGGGACAGGGCGGGACCCTACGAG. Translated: CASSLGDRAGPYE. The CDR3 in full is CASSLGDRAGPYEQYF. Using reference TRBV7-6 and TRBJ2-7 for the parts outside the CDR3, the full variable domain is GAGVSQSPRYKVTKRGQDVALRCDPISGHVSLYWYRQALGQGPEFLTYFNYEAQQDKSGLPNDRFSAERPEGSISTLTIQRTEQRDSAMYRCASSLGDRAGPYEQYFGPGTRLTVT.

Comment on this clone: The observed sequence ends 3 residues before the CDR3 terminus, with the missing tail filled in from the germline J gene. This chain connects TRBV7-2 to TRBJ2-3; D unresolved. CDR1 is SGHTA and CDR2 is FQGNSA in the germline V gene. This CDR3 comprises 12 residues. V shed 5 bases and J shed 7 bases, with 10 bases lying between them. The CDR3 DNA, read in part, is TGTGCCAGCAGCCCAGGTCCAAATACG. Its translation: CASSPGPNT. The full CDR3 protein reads CASSPGPNTQYF.

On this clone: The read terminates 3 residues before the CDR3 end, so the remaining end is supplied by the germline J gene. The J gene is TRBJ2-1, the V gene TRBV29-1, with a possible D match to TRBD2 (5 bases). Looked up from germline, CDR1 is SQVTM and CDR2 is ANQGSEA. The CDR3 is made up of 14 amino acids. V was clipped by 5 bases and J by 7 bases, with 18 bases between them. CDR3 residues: CSVRSGATINEQFF. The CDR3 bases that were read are TGCAGCGTTCGAAGCGGTGCTACGATAAATGAG.

The part of the CDR3 DNA that was read is TGTGCCAGTAGTATTGAGGGACAGGGGTTGTGGCCC. Translated, it gives CASSIEGQGLWP. The full CDR3 reads CASSIEGQGLWPQHF. V and J are TRBV19 and TRBJ1-5, with 10 bases lining up with TRBD1. The CDR3 end is not reached by the read, which stops 3 residues before it; the germline J gene fills it in. The CDR3 has 15 amino acids. Unmatched junction bases numbered 8, after V lost 3 bases and J lost 9 bases. The germline V gene has CDR1 LNHDA and CDR2 SQIVND (reference sequence).

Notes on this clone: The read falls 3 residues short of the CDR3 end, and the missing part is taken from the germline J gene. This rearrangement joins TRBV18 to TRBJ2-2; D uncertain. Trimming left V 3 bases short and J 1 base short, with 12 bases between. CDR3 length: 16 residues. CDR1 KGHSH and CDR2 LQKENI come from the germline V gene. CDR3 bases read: TGTGCCAGCTCACCGAAGGCACAAATGAACACCGGGGAG. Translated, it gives CASSPKAQMNTGE. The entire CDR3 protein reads CASSPKAQMNTGELFF.

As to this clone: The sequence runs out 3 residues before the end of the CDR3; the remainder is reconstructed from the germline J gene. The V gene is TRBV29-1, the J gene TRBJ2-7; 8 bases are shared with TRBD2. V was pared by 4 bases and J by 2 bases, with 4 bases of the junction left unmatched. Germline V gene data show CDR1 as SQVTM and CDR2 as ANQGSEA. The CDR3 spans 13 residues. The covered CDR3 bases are TGCAGCGTTGTGAGCGGGGGTACCTACGAG. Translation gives CSVVSGGTYE. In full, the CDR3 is CSVVSGGTYEQYF.

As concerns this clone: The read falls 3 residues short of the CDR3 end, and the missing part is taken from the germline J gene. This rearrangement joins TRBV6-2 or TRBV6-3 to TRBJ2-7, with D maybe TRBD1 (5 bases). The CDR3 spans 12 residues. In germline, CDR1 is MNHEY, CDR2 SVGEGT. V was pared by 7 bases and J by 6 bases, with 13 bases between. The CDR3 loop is CASNSFRAEQYF. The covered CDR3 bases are TGTGCCAGCAATAGCTTCAGGGCCGAG.

The CDR3 sequence is CASSLDPGAYNEQFF. The sequenced part of the CDR3 DNA is TGCGCCAGCAGCTTGGATCCAGGGGCATACAATGAG. The chain couples TRBV5-1 to TRBJ2-1, with D tentatively TRBD1 (6 bases). With the read ending 3 residues before the CDR3 end, the germline J gene is used to fill in that end. The CDR3 is made up of 15 amino acids. The V and J ends lost 0 bases and 4 bases respectively, with 11 bases between them. The germline CDR1 and CDR2 sequences are SGHRS and YFSETQ.

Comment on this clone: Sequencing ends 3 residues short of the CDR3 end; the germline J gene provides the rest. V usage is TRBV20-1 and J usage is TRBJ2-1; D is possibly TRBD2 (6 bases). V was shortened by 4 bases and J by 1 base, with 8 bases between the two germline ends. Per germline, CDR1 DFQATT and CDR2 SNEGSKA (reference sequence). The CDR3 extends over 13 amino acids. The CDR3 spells CSAIAESYNEQFF. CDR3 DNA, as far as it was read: TGCAGTGCTATAGCGGAATCCTACAATGAG.

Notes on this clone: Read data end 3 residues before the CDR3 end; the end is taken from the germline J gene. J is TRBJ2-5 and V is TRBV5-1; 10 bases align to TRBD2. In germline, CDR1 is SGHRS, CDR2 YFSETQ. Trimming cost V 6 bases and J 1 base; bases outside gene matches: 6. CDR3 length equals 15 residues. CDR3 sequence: CASTHIAGGQETQYF. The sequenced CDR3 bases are TGCGCCAGCACCCACATAGCGGGAGGCCAAGAGACC.

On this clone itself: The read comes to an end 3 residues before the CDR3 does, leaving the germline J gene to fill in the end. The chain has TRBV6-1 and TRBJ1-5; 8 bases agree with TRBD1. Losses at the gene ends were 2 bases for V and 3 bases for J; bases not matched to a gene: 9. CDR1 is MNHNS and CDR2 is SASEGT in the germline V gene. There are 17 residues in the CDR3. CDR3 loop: CASSELGRGLINQPQHF. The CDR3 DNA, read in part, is TGTGCCAGCAGTGAATTAGGCAGGGGGCTAATCAATCAGCCC.

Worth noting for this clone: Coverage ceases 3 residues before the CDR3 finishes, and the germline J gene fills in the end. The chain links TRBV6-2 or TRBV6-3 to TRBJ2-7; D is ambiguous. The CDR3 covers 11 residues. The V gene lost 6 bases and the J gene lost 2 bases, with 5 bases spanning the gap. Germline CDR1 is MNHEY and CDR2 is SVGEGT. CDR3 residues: CASSPAYEQYF. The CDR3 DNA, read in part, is TGTGCCAGCAGCCCCGCCTACGAG.